Shown below are 11 T cell receptor beta chains from a single sample sequenced in a study of T-cell memory formation after mild COVID-19. TCRdb ran MiXCR on the 5' RACE reads and lists one entry per CDR3 protein. The profile covers under 550,000 distinct CDR3 sequences, with around a sixth appearing a single time and around 12% taken by the ten largest. The sequenced sample consisted of PBMCs or a T cell subset sorted from them (not recorded which). All receptors derive from an adult woman who had mild COVID-19 (a few samples of this study predate the infection). Cell type and time point are not known.

This clonotype was counted a few times. The rearrangement uses TRBV5-1 and TRBJ1-4; TRBD1 agrees at 7 bases. Germline values: CDR1 SGHRS, CDR2 YFSETQ. This CDR3 has 15 residues. V was pared by 6 bases and J by 6 bases, with 11 bases of the junction left unmatched. CDR3 coding DNA: TGCGCCAGCACTCCCTCCGGGACAGCTTATGAAAAACTGTTTTTT. Amino acids: CASTPSGTAYEKLFF.

This clonotype was found many times. The CDR3 spells CASSLTRLYNEQFF. Here the CDR3 DNA reads TGTGCCAGCAGTCTGACTAGGTTGTACAATGAGCAGTTCTTC. The chain carries TRBV12-3 or TRBV12-4 and TRBJ2-1; tentative D call: TRBD2 (6 bases). Trimming cost V 5 bases and J 4 bases, with 12 bases left between them. There are 14 residues in the CDR3.

V is TRBV7-8 and J is TRBJ2-5; D is unresolved. CDR3 length equals 14 residues. Germline assignment: CDR1 SGHVS and CDR2 FQNEAQ. With 7 bases removed from V and 4 bases from J, the gap between germline ends came to 16 bases. The DNA for the CDR3 is TGTGCCAGCATCGCCGTGGGTAGACTAGAGACCCAGTACTTC. It specifies CASIAVGRLETQYF.

CDR3 DNA sequence: TGTGCCAGCGGTCTGGGCTCCGGGGGGAATCAGCCCCAGCATTTT. Amino acid sequence: CASGLGSGGNQPQHF. This chain links TRBV6-1 with TRBJ1-5; TRBD1 might be the D (5 bases). The CDR3 has 15 amino acids. CDR1 and CDR2 from the germline V gene are MNHNS and SASEGT. Between the trimmed V and J ends, which lost 8 bases and 4 bases, there was a span of 18 bases.

The CDR3 sequence is CASSGPNRGETQYF. CDR3 coding DNA: TGTGCCAGCAGTGGCCCCAACAGGGGAGAGACCCAGTACTTC. The gene calls are TRBV25-1 and TRBJ2-5; 7 bases agree with TRBD1. The CDR3 loop spans 14 amino acids. The germline CDR1 and CDR2 sequences are MGHDK and SYGVNS. With 4 bases clipped from V and 4 bases from J, the junction kept 6 bases outside the gene matches. Full variable domain (remainder filled in from reference TRBV25-1 and TRBJ2-5): EADIYQTPRYLVIGTGKKITLECSQTMGHDKMYWYQQDPGMELHLIHYSYGVNSTEKGDLSSESTVSRIRTEHFPLTLESARPSHTSQYLCASSGPNRGETQYFGPGTRLLVL.

This clonotype was found a few times. This chain connects TRBV6-5 to TRBJ2-5; 10 nucleotides line up with TRBD1. Germline assignment: CDR1 MNHEY and CDR2 SVGAGI. The CDR3 length is 12 residues. V shed 8 bases and J 4 bases; nucleotides not matched to a gene: 1. The CDR3, as DNA: TGTGCCAGCGGACAGGGGGTAGAGACCCAGTACTTC. This gives the protein CASGQGVETQYF.

This clonotype was seen ten or more times. The chain employs TRBV7-8 and TRBJ1-1; 7 bases match TRBD1. J lost 2 bases, V lost 3 bases, and 3 bases had no gene match. CDR3 length equals 14 residues. Germline CDR1 reads SGHVS; CDR2 reads FQNEAQ. CDR3: CASSLRQGNTEAFF. In DNA form, the CDR3 reads TGTGCCAGCAGCTTGCGACAGGGTAACACTGAAGCTTTCTTT. Based on the CDR3 plus reference TRBV7-8 and TRBJ1-1, the full variable domain is GAGVSQSPRYKVAKRGQDVALRCDPISGHVSLFWYQQALGQGPEFLTYFQNEAQLDKSGLPSDRFFAERPEGSVSTLKIQRTQQEDSAVYLCASSLRQGNTEAFFGQGTRLTVV.

J is TRBJ2-1 and V is TRBV20-1; TRBD2 matches at 8 bases. Germline assignment: CDR1 DFQATT and CDR2 SNEGSKA (reference sequence). Unmatched junction bases numbered 7, after V lost 1 base and J lost 2 bases. The length of the CDR3 is 16 residues. The CDR3 spells CSARGLSGTAYNEQFF. The CDR3 DNA sequence: TGCAGTGCTAGAGGGCTTAGCGGGACCGCCTACAATGAGCAGTTCTTC.

This clonotype was detected many times. This chain joins TRBV19 and TRBJ2-7, with a tentative D call TRBD1 (5 bases). CDR1 and CDR2 from the germline V gene are LNHDA and SQIVND (reference sequence). With 6 bases removed from V and 1 base from J, the gap between germline ends came to 13 bases. CDR3 length: 14 amino acids. The CDR3 region has the DNA TGTGCCAGTAGGACAGACACGACGTCCTACGAGCAGTACTTC. It translates to CASRTDTTSYEQYF.

With regard to this clonotype: The junction departs from the called germline gene at one end, perhaps through a read error. The chain uses TRBV25-1 and TRBJ2-6; tentative D call: TRBD1 (5 bases). The CDR3 contains 13 residues. Germline assignment: CDR1 MGHDK and CDR2 SYGVNS. CDR3 sequence: CASSGGEPNVMTF. The CDR3 nucleotides read TGTGCCAGCAGTGGGGGCGAGCCCAACGTCATGACTTTC.

There are a few counts of this clonotype. The V call is TRBV2, the J call TRBJ2-7; unclear D gene. The V end was cut by 1 base, the J end by 7 bases, with 8 bases between. The CDR3 is 12 amino acids. Germline loops: CDR1 SNHLY, CDR2 FYNNEI. CDR3: CASSEGPGEQYF. The CDR3 DNA is TGTGCCAGCAGTGAAGGCCCAGGAGAGCAGTACTTC.